These 23 T cell receptor beta chains were all obtained from the same sample, sequenced in a study of blood T cell repertoires in COVID-19. The assay was immunoSEQ multiplex PCR, and TCRdb's table has in-frame clones only and misses some. The table has about 330,000 clones, about 92% seen once; the top ten hold around 20%. Sequenced: PBMCs or T cells enriched from blood (not recorded which). The receptors were sampled from a woman aged 30 to 39 who had recovered from COVID-19.

The chain is built from TRBV11-3 and TRBJ1-1, with a possible D match to TRBD1 (5 bases). V lost 0 bases to trimming and J lost 4 bases, with 6 bases between them. Germline CDR1 and CDR2: SGHNT and YENEEA. The CDR3 is 13 amino acids. The CDR3 nucleotides read TGTGCCAGCAGCTTAGATCAGGGCACTGAAGCTTTCTTT. Its protein is CASSLDQGTEAFF. Looking up the rest from reference TRBV11-3 and TRBJ1-1 gives the full variable domain: EAGVVQSPRYKIIEKKQPVAFWCNPISGHNTLYWYLQNLGQGPELLIRYENEEAVDDSQLPKDRFSAERLKGVDSTLKIQPAELGDSAVYLCASSLDQGTEAFFGQGTRLTVV.

The rearrangement joins TRBV5-6 to TRBJ2-7; D unresolved. V lost 3 bases, J lost 2 bases, and 15 bases lay in between. Germline loops: CDR1 SGHDT, CDR2 YYEEEE. The CDR3 has 15 residues. The CDR3 loop is CASSSETLEAYEQYF. The DNA for the CDR3 is TGTGCCAGCAGCTCAGAGACTTTAGAGGCCTACGAGCAGTACTTC.

The J gene is TRBJ1-4, the V gene TRBV4-1, with 9 bases lining up with TRBD1. Per the germline V gene, CDR1 is MGHRA and CDR2 is YSYEKL. The CDR3 has 17 amino acids. The junction had 10 bases not matched to a gene; V was cut back by 8 bases and J by 0 bases. Written as DNA, the CDR3 is TGCGCCAGCGGAGAACAGGGGGCCGGGGCAACTAATGAAAAACTGTTTTTT. It codes for CASGEQGAGATNEKLFF.

The rearrangement links TRBV28 to TRBJ1-5; 10 nucleotides align to TRBD1. Per germline, CDR1 MDHEN and CDR2 SYDVKM. The CDR3 has 15 amino acids. After removal of 0 bases from V and 5 bases from J, the junction contained 1 base not matched to a gene. As DNA, the CDR3 is TGTGCCAGCAGTTTATGGGGACAGGGGTATCAGCCCCAGCATTTT. Translated: CASSLWGQGYQPQHF.

The J gene is TRBJ2-7, the V gene TRBV4-1; the match to TRBD2 covers 12 bases. Germline CDR1 reads MGHRA; CDR2 reads YSYEKL. Unmatched junction bases numbered 19, after V lost 4 bases and J lost 0 bases. The length of the CDR3 is 21 residues. This chain's CDR3 is CASSRTPFKPGLAGDSYEQYF. CDR3 sequence (DNA): TGCGCCAGCAGCCGGACCCCTTTTAAACCGGGACTAGCGGGCGACTCCTACGAGCAGTACTTC.

The chain carries TRBV7-6 and TRBJ2-5, with a tentative D call TRBD1 (6 bases). Germline CDR1 is SGHVS and CDR2 is FNYEAQ. Trimming pared 1 base from V and 2 bases from J, leaving 14 bases between. The CDR3 length is 16 residues. The CDR3 DNA sequence: TGTGCCAGCAGCTTAGTCCCTAGTACAGGGCAAGAGACCCAGTACTTC. As protein: CASSLVPSTGQETQYF.

This rearrangement joins TRBV28 to TRBJ2-7; 10 positions match TRBD1. The junction had 8 bases not matched to a gene; V was cut back by 6 bases and J by 3 bases. The CDR3 covers 15 residues. Per germline, CDR1 MDHEN and CDR2 SYDVKM. In nucleotides, the CDR3 is TGTGCCAGCAGATCGTCGGGACAGGGGTACTACGAGCAGTACTTC. This translates into CASRSSGQGYYEQYF.

V usage is TRBV7-3 and J usage is TRBJ2-3; unclear D gene. V was pared by 3 bases and J by 4 bases, with 8 bases between. Germline V CDR1 and CDR2: SGHTA, FQGTGA. This CDR3 contains 13 residues. The CDR3 protein is CASSFVVPDTQYF. The DNA of the CDR3 is TGTGCCAGCAGCTTTGTAGTCCCAGATACGCAGTATTTT. The variable domain in full, completed from reference TRBV7-3 and TRBJ2-3, reads GAGVSQTPSNKVTEKGKYVELRCDPISGHTALYWYRQSLGQGPEFLIYFQGTGAADDSGLPNDRFFAVRPEGSVSTLKIQRTERGDSAVYLCASSFVVPDTQYFGPGTRLTVL.

V gene TRBV28 combines with J gene TRBJ2-2; D unclear. V lost 6 bases to trimming and J lost 1 base, with 12 bases between them. There are 15 residues in the CDR3. The germline CDR1 and CDR2 sequences are MDHEN and SYDVKM. The CDR3 region is CASRMRLLNTGELFF. CDR3 nucleotides: TGTGCCAGCAGGATGCGGTTACTGAACACCGGGGAGCTGTTTTTT.

V gene TRBV10-3 combines with J gene TRBJ2-1, with D possibly matching TRBD2 (6 bases). This CDR3 contains 15 residues. V was cut by 0 bases and J by 3 bases, with 9 bases left in between. Germline loops: CDR1 ENHRY, CDR2 SYGVKD. CDR3 nucleotides: TGTGCCATCAGTGAGTCAACTAGCAGCTACAATGAGCAGTTCTTC. Amino acid sequence: CAISESTSSYNEQFF.

The rearrangement joins TRBV7-8 to TRBJ1-2; tentative D call: TRBD1 (5 bases). Trimming left V 5 bases short and J 8 bases short, with 15 bases between. The length of the CDR3 is 13 residues. CDR1 is SGHVS and CDR2 is FQNEAQ in the germline V gene. The CDR3 protein is CASSPGGYGGYTF. As DNA, the CDR3 is TGTGCCAGCAGCCCGGGGGGTTATGGGGGCTACACCTTC.

The chain recombines TRBV28 with TRBJ2-5, with D possibly matching TRBD1 (6 bases). The CDR3 is 13 amino acids. Trimming stripped 7 bases from V and 4 bases from J, with 13 bases between. Germline CDR1 MDHEN, CDR2 SYDVKM. Here the CDR3 reads CASNSEGGETQYF. CDR3 bases: TGTGCCAGCAACTCGGAAGGGGGAGAGACCCAGTACTTC.

This clone was detected once. The chain combines TRBV19 with TRBJ1-1; the D is unclear. This CDR3 spans 14 amino acids. The V gene's germline CDR1 is LNHDA and CDR2 SQIVND (reference sequence). V was trimmed by 1 base and J by 2 bases, leaving 8 bases between them. CDR3 coding DNA: TGTGCCAGTAGTATAGGGGCAGTAAACACTGAAGCTTTCTTT. It encodes CASSIGAVNTEAFF.

This clone was found a few times. This rearrangement joins TRBV19 to TRBJ2-1; TRBD2 agrees at 8 bases. Germline CDR1 and CDR2: LNHDA and SQIVND (reference sequence). The CDR3 length is 14 residues. The trim removed 4 bases at V and 10 bases at J, leaving 9 bases unmatched. The CDR3 DNA is TGTGCCAGTAGTACTATAGCGGGGAAAGGGGAGCAGTTCTTC. Translating it yields CASSTIAGKGEQFF.

CDR3 DNA: TGTGCCAGCAGTGACTCGAGAGCGGGTACGCAGTATTTT. Protein: CASSDSRAGTQYF. The rearrangement uses TRBV6-4 and TRBJ2-3; weak D call: TRBD2 (6 bases). This CDR3 has 13 amino acids. The V and J ends lost 0 bases and 8 bases respectively, with 9 bases between them. Germline V CDR1 and CDR2: MRHNA, SNTAGT.

V and J are TRBV4-1 and TRBJ1-5; a possible D gene is TRBD1 (5 bases). V shed 3 bases and J shed 0 bases, with 15 bases lying between them. Germline CDR1 is MGHRA and CDR2 is YSYEKL. This CDR3 contains 17 residues. In DNA form, the CDR3 reads TGCGCCAGCAGCCAGGTGGGGCGGGGAGATAGCAATCAGCCCCAGCATTTT. Its translation: CASSQVGRGDSNQPQHF.

This clone was counted a few times. The gene calls are TRBV5-4 and TRBJ2-2; 13 bases match TRBD2. The CDR3 length is 14 residues. Trimming removed 7 bases from V and 4 bases from J; junction bases left unmatched: 1. In germline, CDR1 is SGHNT, CDR2 YYREEE (reference sequence). The CDR3 coding sequence is TGTGCCAGCGGACTAGCGGGGGTCACCGGGGAGCTGTTTTTT. Amino acids: CASGLAGVTGELFF.

The chain combines TRBV6-2 or TRBV6-3 with TRBJ2-3, with 7 bases matching TRBD2. In germline, CDR1 is MNHEY, CDR2 SVGEGT. CDR3 size: 19 residues. The V segment lost 0 bases and the J segment 2 bases; nucleotides outside the gene matches: 14. CDR3 coding DNA: TGTGCCAGCAGTTACTCCACTAGCGCGGGGCCTCCTTACACAGATACGCAGTATTTT. It is translated as CASSYSTSAGPPYTDTQYF.

This sequence joins TRBV5-1 and TRBJ2-2, with 10 positions matching TRBD2. The CDR3 runs 17 residues. Germline V gives CDR1 SGHRS, CDR2 YFSETQ. With V trimmed by 5 bases and J by 4 bases, 11 bases remained unmatched. The CDR3 DNA sequence: TGCGCCAGCAGTTATACATCCGGGACTAGCGCCACCGGGGAGCTGTTTTTT. Translating gives CASSYTSGTSATGELFF. The full variable domain, completed using reference TRBV5-1 and TRBJ2-2, is KAGVTQTPRYLIKTRGQQVTLSCSPISGHRSVSWYQQTPGQGLQFLFEYFSETQRNKGNFPGRFSGRQFSNSRSEMNVSTLELGDSALYLCASSYTSGTSATGELFFGEGSRLTVL.

This clone was counted a single time. This sequence joins TRBV5-4 and TRBJ2-7; D may be TRBD1 (5 bases). Germline CDR1 SGHNT, CDR2 YYREEE (reference sequence). This CDR3 has 15 amino acids. The germline V and J ends were trimmed by 4 bases and 3 bases, with 17 bases remaining between them. CDR3 residues: CASSLPGHVVYEQYF. CDR3 coding DNA: TGTGCCAGCAGCCTGCCCGGACATGTAGTCTACGAGCAGTACTTC.

This clone was seen once. Other DNA sequences from this sample encode an identical CDR3 as well. CDR3: CASRLRGGGYTF. As DNA, the CDR3 is TGTGCCAGCAGGCTCAGGGGTGGAGGCTACACCTTC. This chain joins TRBV12-3 or TRBV12-4 and TRBJ1-2; D might be TRBD1 (6 bases). The CDR3 is 12 amino acids. Trimming removed 6 bases from V and 8 bases from J, with 13 bases in between.

V and J are TRBV28 and TRBJ2-3; 8 bases agree with TRBD2. This CDR3 has 18 residues. The germline gives CDR1 MDHEN, CDR2 SYDVKM. V shed 3 bases, J shed 4 bases, and the junction held 15 bases outside the gene matches. CDR3 residues: CASSFPRPGTSSSDTQYF. The CDR3 nucleotides read TGTGCCAGCAGTTTCCCACGCCCCGGGACTAGTAGCTCAGATACGCAGTATTTT.

J is TRBJ2-3 and V is TRBV5-5, with D perhaps TRBD2 (5 bases). Trimming took off 5 bases at V and 0 bases at J, with 16 bases between the two ends. There are 16 residues in the CDR3. Per the germline V gene, CDR1 is SGHKS and CDR2 is YYEKEE (reference sequence). The CDR3 DNA reads TGTGCCAGCAGTCCTACTAGTTACCCTAGCACAGATACGCAGTATTTT. This encodes CASSPTSYPSTDTQYF.